This T cell receptor (beta chain) was documented in a study of T cell changes during pregnancy in multiple sclerosis. V was clipped by 7 bases and J by 3 bases, with 3 bases between them. Germline-derived CDR1 and CDR2 are MGHDK and SYGVNS. The CDR3 sequence is 11 residues long. Sequencing used immunoSEQ multiplex PCR; TCRdb keeps in-frame clones, though not all of them. The sample yields about 52,000 clones, 85% to 95% seen once. Sequenced material: CD4+ T cells from peripheral blood mononuclear cells, taken in the third trimester of pregnancy. This chain uses TRBV25-1 with TRBJ2-2, with no clear D. This receptor was identified in a female donor with multiple sclerosis, enrolled in a pregnancy study. CDR3 nucleotides: TGTGCCAGCACGGACACCGGGGAGCTGTTTTTT. It codes for CASTDTGELFF.